This TCR beta chain was sequenced for a study of T cell responses to AZD1222 COVID-19 vaccine. With V trimmed by 0 bases and J by 3 bases, 2 bases remained unmatched. The length of the CDR3 is 16 residues. The germline V gene has CDR1 MNHEY and CDR2 SVGAGI. Clones were sequenced by immunoSEQ multiplex PCR, and TCRdb holds only the in-frame ones, with some missing. The data contain about 160,000 clones, about 91% of them seen just once; the ten biggest clones take up around 1%. The TCR sequence derives from an adult who received the AZD1222 COVID-19 vaccine. J is TRBJ1-6 and V is TRBV6-5; 7 positions match TRBD1. Sample: peripheral blood, taken 28 days after the second AZD1222 dose. The DNA for the CDR3 is TGTGCCAGCAGTTACTCAGGGGGCTACTATAATTCACCCCTCCACTTT. Its translation: CASSYSGGYYNSPLHF.